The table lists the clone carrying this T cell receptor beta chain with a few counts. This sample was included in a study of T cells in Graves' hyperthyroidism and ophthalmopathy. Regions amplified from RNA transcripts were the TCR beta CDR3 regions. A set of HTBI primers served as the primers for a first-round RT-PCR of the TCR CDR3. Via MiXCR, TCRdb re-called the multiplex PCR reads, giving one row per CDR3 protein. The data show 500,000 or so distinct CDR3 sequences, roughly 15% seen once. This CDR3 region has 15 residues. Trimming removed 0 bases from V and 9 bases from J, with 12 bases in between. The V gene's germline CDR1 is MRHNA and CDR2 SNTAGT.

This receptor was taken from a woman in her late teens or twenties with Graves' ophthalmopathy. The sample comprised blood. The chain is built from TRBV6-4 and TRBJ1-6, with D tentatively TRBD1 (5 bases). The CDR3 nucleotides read TGTGCCAGCAGTGACTCGAACCAGGGAAGTTCACCCCTCCACTTT. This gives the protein CASSDSNQGSSPLHF.